This TCR beta chain appears in the sequencing data of a study of tumor and adjacent non-tumor tissue in lung cancer. The overall study: The patients, roughly 10 men and several women, were 31 to 76 with stage I to III disease.

As for this clonotype: Its antigen is unknown.

Study-level results: Tumor tissue had significantly higher TCR diversity than normal lung.

A modified ARM-PCR protocol with three rounds of nested PCR amplified TCRbeta. TCRdb itself ran the multiplex PCR reads through MiXCR, one entry per CDR3 protein. The sample yields over 110,000 distinct CDR3 sequences, approximately 72% seen once. No cell sorting was done before RNA was extracted from the tissue. Chemotherapy-naive patients with new lung cancer underwent thoracic surgery in China, August–late 2014. Trimming removed 6 bases from V and 0 bases from J, with 15 bases in between. Germline V lookup: CDR1 SGHAT, CDR2 FQNNGV. The CDR3 is 16 residues long. The chain recombines TRBV11-2 with TRBJ1-3, with D unclear. The sample was lung tumor tissue. This receptor was taken from a man in his sixties with small cell lung cancer. This CDR3 is CASSLSYEGSGNTIYF. The CDR3 DNA follows: TGTGCCAGCAGTCTGTCCTATGAGGGCTCTGGAAACACCATATATTTT. The variable domain in full, with the rest retrieved from reference TRBV11-2 and TRBJ1-3, is EAGVAQSPRYKIIEKRQSVAFWCNPISGHATLYWYQQILGQGPKLLIQFQNNGVVDDSQLPKDRFSAERLKGVDSTLKIQPAKLEDSAVYLCASSLSYEGSGNTIYFGEGSWLTVV.